This entry describes one T cell receptor (beta chain). This clonotype was counted only a few times. Its antigen has not been determined. Qualities for individual bases were not recorded, and no much larger clone is one base off. Sequenced using an Illumina HiSeq 2500. Quantitative 5'-RACE with molecular barcodes was the method used to prepare the TCR beta libraries. Per the authors' processing: A new computational method based on a probabilistic model of VDJ rearrangement was used to identify disease-linked TCR variants. The raw public data were reprocessed by TCRdb itself: fastp quality trimming at Q25, MiXCR clonotype calling, in-frame beta chains only. Each record represents a unique CDR3 protein, reported with the most common genes and DNA among its rows. The V and J calls follow TCRdb's processing rather than the paper's. This sample holds a few hundred thousand distinct CDR3 sequences; roughly 8% were observed only once. 13% to 15% of the sample is in the top ten clones.

This sample was taken from a study of CD8 T cells in ankylosing spondylitis (dated by TCRdb to between 2016 and 2019). Regarding the study in general: To find TCR variants linked to disease, the study profiled T cell receptor beta repertoires in ankylosing spondylitis patients and healthy donors. The full study cohort comprised about 24 ankylosing spondylitis patients and 110 or so healthy donors. Samples of peripheral blood were taken, and for ankylosing spondylitis patients, synovial fluid was collected as well.

Overall results and qualifications from the work: Some motif variants were previously reported in synovial fluid and blood of reactive arthritis patients, suggesting common disease-initiation mechanisms. A TCR beta motif made up of several highly homologous amino acid variants appeared to be characteristic of blood from ankylosing spondylitis patients. The disease-linked clones were reported as significantly enriched in matched synovial fluid samples from ankylosing spondylitis patients. A CD8+ phenotype was shown by the disease-linked clones, which were found at relatively low frequencies in peripheral blood.

The CDR3, from cysteine to phenylalanine, totals 10 residues. The retained sequence is limited to the CDR3, 30 bases, with the frame set at the first base. Between the V and J ends, shortened by 7 bases and 5 bases respectively, the junction contains 6 bases. Per the germline V gene (reference sequence), SGHKS is the CDR1 and YYEKEE is the CDR2. The receptor chain draws on TRBV5-5 and TRBJ1-1; no confident D gene assignment can be made. The source material was blood, either unsorted or a sorted T cell fraction (not recorded which). The origin of this receptor is a male donor with ankylosing spondylitis. This receptor has the CDR3 CASGGTEAFF. The nucleotide sequence is given as TGTGCCAGCGGAGGGACTGAAGCTTTCTTT.